A single T cell receptor (beta chain) is shown here with its context. These data originate in a study of OX40 agonist ivuxolimab in advanced cancers. Study information: Patients achieving partial responses numbered three: one hepatocellular carcinoma case and two cutaneous melanoma cases.

Sequencing used immunoSEQ multiplex PCR; TCRdb keeps in-frame clones, though not all of them. The repertoire holds about 49,000 clones, with around 80% as singletons. Germline V gene data show CDR1 as MRHNA and CDR2 as SNTAGT. This CDR3 contains 14 residues. Trimming took 8 bases from V and 2 from J, leaving 15 bases between them. Specimen: CD4+ or CD8+ T cells sorted from blood, collected in a trial of the OX40 agonist ivuxolimab. The chain has TRBV6-4 and TRBJ1-1; D call uncertain. This TCR derives from an adult with an advanced solid tumor such as melanoma, head and neck, liver or kidney cancer. The chain's CDR3 is CASSREYSNTEAFF. Here the CDR3 DNA reads TGTGCCAGCTCCCGGGAGTACTCTAACACTGAAGCTTTCTTT.